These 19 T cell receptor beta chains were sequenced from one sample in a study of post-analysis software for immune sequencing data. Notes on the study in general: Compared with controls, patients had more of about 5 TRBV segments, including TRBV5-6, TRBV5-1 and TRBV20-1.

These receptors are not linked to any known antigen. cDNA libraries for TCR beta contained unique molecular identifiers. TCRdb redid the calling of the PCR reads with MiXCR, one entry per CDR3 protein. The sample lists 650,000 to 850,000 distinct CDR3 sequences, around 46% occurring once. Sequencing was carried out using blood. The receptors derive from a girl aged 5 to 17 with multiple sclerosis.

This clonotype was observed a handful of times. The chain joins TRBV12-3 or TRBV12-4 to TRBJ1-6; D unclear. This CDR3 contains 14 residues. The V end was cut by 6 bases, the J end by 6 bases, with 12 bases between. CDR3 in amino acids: CASRLGTVNSPLHF. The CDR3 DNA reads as TGTGCCAGCAGGTTGGGAACGGTTAATTCACCCCTCCACTTT.

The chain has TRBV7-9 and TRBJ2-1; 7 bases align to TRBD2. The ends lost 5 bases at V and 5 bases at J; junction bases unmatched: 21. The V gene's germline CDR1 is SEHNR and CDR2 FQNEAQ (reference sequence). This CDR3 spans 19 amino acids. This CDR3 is CASSPSASAGAMRNNEQFF. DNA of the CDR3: TGTGCCAGCAGCCCCTCAGCCTCGGCGGGAGCGATGAGGAACAATGAGCAGTTCTTC.

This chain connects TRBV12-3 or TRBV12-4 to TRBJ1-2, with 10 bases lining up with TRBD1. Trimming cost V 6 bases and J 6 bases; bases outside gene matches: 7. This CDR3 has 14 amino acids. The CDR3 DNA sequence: TGTGCCAGCAGAGATACCGGACAGGGGGATGGCTACACCTTC. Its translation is CASRDTGQGDGYTF.

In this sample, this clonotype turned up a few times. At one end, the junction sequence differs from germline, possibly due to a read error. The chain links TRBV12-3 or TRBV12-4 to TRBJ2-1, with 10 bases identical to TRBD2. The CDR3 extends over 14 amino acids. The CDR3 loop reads CASSLAGVEETQFF. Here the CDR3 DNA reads TGTGCCAGCAGTCTAGCGGGAGTGGAAGAGACCCAGTTCTTC.

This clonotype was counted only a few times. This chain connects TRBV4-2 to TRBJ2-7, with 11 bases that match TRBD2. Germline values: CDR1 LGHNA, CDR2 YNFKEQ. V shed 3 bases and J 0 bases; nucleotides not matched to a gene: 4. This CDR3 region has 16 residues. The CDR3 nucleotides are TGTGCCAGCAGCCACGTTAGCGGGGGGGACTCCTACGAGCAGTACTTC. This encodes CASSHVSGGDSYEQYF.

CDR3 sequence reads: CASSDGLATEAFF. The CDR3 coding sequence is TGTGCCAGCAGTGACGGATTGGCCACTGAAGCTTTCTTT. The gene calls are TRBV13 and TRBJ1-1, with unresolved D. This CDR3 region has 13 residues. From germline, CDR1 is PRHDT and CDR2 FYEKMQ (reference sequence). The V gene lost 6 bases and the J gene lost 4 bases, with 12 bases spanning the gap.

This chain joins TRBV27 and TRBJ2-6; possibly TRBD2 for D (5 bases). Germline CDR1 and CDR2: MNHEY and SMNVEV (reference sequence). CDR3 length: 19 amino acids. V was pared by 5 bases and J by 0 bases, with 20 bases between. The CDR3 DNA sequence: TGTGCCAGCAGTCCCACAGCAGGAGGTCTGGGCTCTGGGGCCAACGTCCTGACTTTC. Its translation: CASSPTAGGLGSGANVLTF.

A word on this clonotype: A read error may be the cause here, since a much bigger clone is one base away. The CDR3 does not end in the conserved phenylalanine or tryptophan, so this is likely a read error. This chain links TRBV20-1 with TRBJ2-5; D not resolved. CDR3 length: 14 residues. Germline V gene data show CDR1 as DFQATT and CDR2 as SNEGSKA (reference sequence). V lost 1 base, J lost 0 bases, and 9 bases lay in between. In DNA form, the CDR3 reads TGCAGTGCTAGAGGTGCGGAGTACCAAGAGACCCAGTACTTA. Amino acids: CSARGAEYQETQYL.

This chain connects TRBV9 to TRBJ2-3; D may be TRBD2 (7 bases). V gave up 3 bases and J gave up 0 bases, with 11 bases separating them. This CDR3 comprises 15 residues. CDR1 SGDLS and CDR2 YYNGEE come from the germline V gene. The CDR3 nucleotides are TGTGCCAGCAGCGAGGGGGGGACTAGCACAGATACGCAGTATTTT. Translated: CASSEGGTSTDTQYF.

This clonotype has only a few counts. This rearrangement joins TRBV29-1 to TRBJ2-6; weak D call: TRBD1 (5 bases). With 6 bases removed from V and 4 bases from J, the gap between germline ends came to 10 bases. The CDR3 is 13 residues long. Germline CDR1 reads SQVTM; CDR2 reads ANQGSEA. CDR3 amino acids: CSVQGTGANVLTF. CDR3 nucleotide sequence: TGCAGCGTCCAGGGCACCGGGGCCAACGTCCTGACTTTC.

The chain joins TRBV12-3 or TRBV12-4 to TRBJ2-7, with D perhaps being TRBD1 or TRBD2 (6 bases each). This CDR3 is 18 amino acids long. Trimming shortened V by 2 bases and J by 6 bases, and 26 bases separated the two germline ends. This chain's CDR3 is CASSLTSLSRGRSREQYF. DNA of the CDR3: TGTGCCAGCAGTTTAACCAGTTTGTCCCGGGGGCGGTCGCGCGAGCAGTACTTC.

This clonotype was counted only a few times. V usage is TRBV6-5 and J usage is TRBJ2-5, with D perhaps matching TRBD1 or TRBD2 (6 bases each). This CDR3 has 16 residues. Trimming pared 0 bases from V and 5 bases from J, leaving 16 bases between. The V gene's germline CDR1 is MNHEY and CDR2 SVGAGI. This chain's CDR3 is CASSYSSGAVRETQYF. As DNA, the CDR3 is TGTGCCAGCAGTTACTCCTCGGGGGCCGTGAGGGAGACCCAGTACTTC.

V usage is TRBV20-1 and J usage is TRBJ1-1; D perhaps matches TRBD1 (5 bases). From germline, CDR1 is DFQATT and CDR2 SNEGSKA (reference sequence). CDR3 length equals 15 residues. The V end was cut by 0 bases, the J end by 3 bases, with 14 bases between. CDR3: CSARDPGPRDTEAFF. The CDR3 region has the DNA TGCAGTGCTAGAGATCCGGGGCCACGGGACACTGAAGCTTTCTTT.

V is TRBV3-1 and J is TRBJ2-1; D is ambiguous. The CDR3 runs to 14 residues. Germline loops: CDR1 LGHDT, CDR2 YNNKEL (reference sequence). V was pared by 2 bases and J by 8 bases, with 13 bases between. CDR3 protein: CASSQPPKFHEQFF. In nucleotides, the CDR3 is TGTGCCAGCAGCCAACCGCCTAAGTTCCATGAGCAGTTCTTC.

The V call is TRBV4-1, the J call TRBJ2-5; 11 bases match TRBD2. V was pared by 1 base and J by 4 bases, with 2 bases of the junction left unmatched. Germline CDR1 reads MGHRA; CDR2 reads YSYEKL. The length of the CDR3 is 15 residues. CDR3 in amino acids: CASSQGLAGRETQYF. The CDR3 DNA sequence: TGCGCCAGCAGCCAAGGACTAGCGGGAAGAGAGACCCAGTACTTC.

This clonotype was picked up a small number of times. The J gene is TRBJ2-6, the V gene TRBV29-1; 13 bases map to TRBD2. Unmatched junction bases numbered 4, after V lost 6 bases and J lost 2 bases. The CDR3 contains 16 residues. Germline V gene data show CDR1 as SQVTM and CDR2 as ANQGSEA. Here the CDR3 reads CSVRLAGGAGANVLTF. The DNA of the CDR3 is TGCAGCGTCCGACTAGCGGGAGGTGCTGGGGCCAACGTCCTGACTTTC.

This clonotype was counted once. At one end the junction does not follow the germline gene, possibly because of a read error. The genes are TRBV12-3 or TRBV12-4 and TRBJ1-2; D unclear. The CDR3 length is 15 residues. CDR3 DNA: TGTGTCAGCAGTTTAGACCTTCAGTTTAACTATGGCTACACCTTC. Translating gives CVSSLDLQFNYGYTF.

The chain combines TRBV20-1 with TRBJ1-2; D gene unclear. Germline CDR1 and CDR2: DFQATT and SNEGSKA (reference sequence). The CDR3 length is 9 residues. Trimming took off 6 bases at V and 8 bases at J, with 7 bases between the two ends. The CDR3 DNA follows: TGCAGTGCCCTCGGAGGCTACACCTTC. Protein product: CSALGGYTF.

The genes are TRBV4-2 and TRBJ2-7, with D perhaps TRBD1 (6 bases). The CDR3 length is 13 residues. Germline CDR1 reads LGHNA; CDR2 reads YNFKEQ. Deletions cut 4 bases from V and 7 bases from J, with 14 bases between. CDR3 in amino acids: CASSPTGTSEQYF. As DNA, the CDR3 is TGTGCCAGCAGCCCAACAGGGACGTCGGAGCAGTACTTC.